Presented here are 3 T cell receptor beta chains from one specimen sequenced in a study of cytomegalovirus exposure and HLA in healthy donors. Vbeta (60) and Jbeta (13) primers were used in the PCR. The assay was immunoSEQ multiplex PCR, and TCRdb's table has in-frame clones only and misses some. The table has about 67,000 clones, about four fifths seen once. Source material: PBMCs. These receptors were taken from a woman aged 30 to 39 in good health and CMV-seronegative.

V usage is TRBV5-1 and J usage is TRBJ1-4; 9 bases fit TRBD1. With V trimmed by 1 base and J by 4 bases, 11 bases remained unmatched. CDR3 size: 18 residues. Germline V gene lookup returns CDR1 SGHRS and CDR2 YFSETQ. This chain's CDR3 is CASSLLGQGPAGNEKLFF. In nucleotides, the CDR3 is TGCGCCAGCAGCTTGCTGGGACAGGGACCTGCCGGTAATGAAAAACTGTTTTTT. The full variable domain, completed using reference TRBV5-1 and TRBJ1-4, is KAGVTQTPRYLIKTRGQQVTLSCSPISGHRSVSWYQQTPGQGLQFLFEYFSETQRNKGNFPGRFSGRQFSNSRSEMNVSTLELGDSALYLCASSLLGQGPAGNEKLFFGSGTQLSVL.

The chain carries TRBV11-3 and TRBJ2-7, with D uncertain. From germline, CDR1 is SGHNT and CDR2 YENEEA. Trimming pared 1 base from V and 3 bases from J, leaving 7 bases between. The CDR3 runs to 13 residues. In nucleotides, the CDR3 is TGTGCCAGCAGCTTAGGGCCCGACTACGAGCAGTACTTC. This encodes CASSLGPDYEQYF.

This chain links TRBV19 with TRBJ1-2, with 9 positions matching TRBD1. V lost 7 bases, J lost 2 bases, and 8 bases stayed unmatched. The germline V gene has CDR1 LNHDA and CDR2 SQIVND (reference sequence). CDR3 length equals 15 residues. In nucleotides, the CDR3 is TGTGCCAGTACCATCCAGGACAGGGGCAACTATGGCTACACCTTC. Its protein is CASTIQDRGNYGYTF. Variable domain in full (rest from reference TRBV19 and TRBJ1-2): DGGITQSPKYLFRKEGQNVTLSCEQNLNHDAMYWYRQDPGQGLRLIYYSQIVNDFQKGDIAEGYSVSREKKESFPLTVTSAQKNPTAFYLCASTIQDRGNYGYTFGSGTRLTVV.